One and the same sample provided the 23 T cell receptor beta chains below, sequenced in a study of breast tumors, draining lymph nodes, adjacent tissues. TCRdb reprocessed the multiplex PCR reads via MiXCR and lists one record per CDR3 protein. This sample has some 170,000 distinct CDR3 sequences; 33% occur once, and the top ten carry around 4%. Axillary draining lymph nodes of breast cancer patients supplied the node samples. Sequencing was performed on axillary lymph node tissue. The receptors were gathered from a female donor with breast cancer. Some clones in this sample may be carry-over from other donors' samples.

On this clonotype itself: A much larger clone lies one base from this, so it may be a read error. The rearrangement joins TRBV4-3 to TRBJ1-2, with a tentative D call TRBD1 (6 bases). V lost 3 bases and J 2 bases, leaving 10 bases between the germline ends. The CDR3 sequence is 14 residues long. Germline assignment: CDR1 LGHNA and CDR2 YSLEER. CDR3 in amino acids: CASSHRTANYGYTF. CDR3 DNA: TGCGCCAGCAGCCATCGGACAGCAAACTATGGCTACACCTTC.

Many counts were recorded for this clonotype. The V and J genes are TRBV29-1 and TRBJ1-2; D gene ambiguous. The CDR3 runs 14 residues. CDR1 is SQVTM and CDR2 is ANQGSEA in the germline V gene. CDR3 residues: CSFENGLPDYGYTF. CDR3 coding DNA: TGCAGTTTTGAAAACGGCCTGCCTGACTATGGCTACACCTTC. Looking up the rest from reference TRBV29-1 and TRBJ1-2 gives the full variable domain: SAVISQKPSRDICQRGTSLTIQCQVDSQVTMMFWYRQQPGQSLTLIATANQGSEATYESGFVIDKFPISRPNLTFSTLTVSNMSPEDSSIYLCSFENGLPDYGYTFGSGTRLTVV.

This clonotype was picked up a small number of times. A read error is possible here, since a much larger clone lies one base away. The chain is built from TRBV20-1 and TRBJ2-6; 7 nucleotides agree with TRBD2. Per germline, CDR1 DFQATT and CDR2 SNEGSKA (reference sequence). With 0 bases clipped from V and 0 bases from J, the junction kept 17 bases outside the gene matches. The CDR3 runs to 21 residues. CDR3 nucleotide sequence: TGCAGTGCTAGAGACTCTAACACAAAACCAGCGGGAAGCTCTGGGGCCAACGTCCTGACTTTC. It yields the protein CSARDSNTKPAGSSGANVLTF.

This clonotype was observed a few times. The chain is built from TRBV9 and TRBJ1-1; D remains unclear. The CDR3 covers 13 residues. Germline CDR1 SGDLS, CDR2 YYNGEE. V gave up 0 bases and J gave up 6 bases, with 9 bases separating them. The CDR3: CASSVAPGSEAFF. The CDR3 nucleotides read TGTGCCAGCAGCGTAGCGCCGGGGTCTGAAGCTTTCTTT.

This clonotype has at least ten counts. This chain links TRBV4-2 with TRBJ1-6, with D possibly matching TRBD1 (5 bases). Germline CDR1 LGHNA, CDR2 YNFKEQ. V was shortened by 0 bases and J by 1 base, with 10 bases between the two germline ends. The CDR3 covers 17 residues. CDR3 sequence reads: CASSQDGGISYNSPLHF. CDR3 nucleotide sequence: TGTGCCAGCAGCCAAGATGGGGGTATATCCTATAATTCACCCCTCCACTTT.

This clonotype came up many times. The gene calls are TRBV29-1 and TRBJ2-7; tentative D call: TRBD2 (6 bases). The germline V gene has CDR1 SQVTM and CDR2 ANQGSEA. CDR3 size: 15 residues. V lost 0 bases and J lost 4, with 16 bases in between. This CDR3 reads CSVEDETRSGYEQYF. The DNA for the CDR3 is TGCAGCGTTGAAGATGAGACTAGGTCCGGGTACGAGCAGTACTTC.

The V call is TRBV30, the J call TRBJ2-7; 9 nucleotides agree with TRBD2. Germline V gives CDR1 GTSNPN, CDR2 SVGIG (reference sequence). This CDR3 is 14 amino acids long. With V trimmed by 5 bases and J by 2 bases, 7 bases remained unmatched. The DNA for the CDR3 is TGTGCCTGGGCCGCGGGAGGGATAGCCTACGAGCAGTACTTC. This gives the protein CAWAAGGIAYEQYF.

This clonotype was detected many times. The gene calls are TRBV27 and TRBJ2-5; 10 nucleotides align to TRBD2. The trim removed 8 bases at V and 2 bases at J, leaving 8 bases unmatched. Germline CDR1 and CDR2: MNHEY and SMNVEV (reference sequence). CDR3 size: 15 residues. For the CDR3, the DNA is TGTGCCAGCTCAATGGGACTAGCGTCACAAGAGACCCAGTACTTC. It yields the protein CASSMGLASQETQYF.

The chain couples TRBV6-4 to TRBJ1-2, with 8 bases matching TRBD1. This CDR3 has 12 residues. The junction had 5 bases not matched to a gene; V was cut back by 7 bases and J by 7 bases. The V gene's germline CDR1 is MRHNA and CDR2 SNTAGT. The CDR3 region is CASKGTGGGYTF. CDR3 coding DNA: TGTGCCAGCAAGGGGACAGGAGGTGGCTACACCTTC.

This clonotype was counted many times. V usage is TRBV27 and J usage is TRBJ2-5; the D gene is possibly TRBD1 (6 bases). Trimming pared 8 bases from V and 4 bases from J, leaving 17 bases between. The CDR3 covers 14 residues. Looked up from germline, CDR1 is MNHEY and CDR2 is SMNVEV (reference sequence). The CDR3 region is CASSPRTGRETQYF. The CDR3 DNA sequence: TGTGCCAGCTCACCCAGAACAGGGCGAGAGACCCAGTACTTC.

The chain employs TRBV28 and TRBJ1-2; no clear D. The V and J ends lost 5 bases and 8 bases respectively, with 15 bases between them. Germline V gene lookup returns CDR1 MDHEN and CDR2 SYDVKM. This CDR3 spans 13 amino acids. The CDR3 DNA reads as TGTGCCAGCAGTGGCCCCCGACGAAGGGGCTACACCTTC. It specifies CASSGPRRRGYTF.

This clonotype occurred many times. This sequence joins TRBV6-5 and TRBJ1-5; 7 bases are a match to TRBD1. The V and J ends lost 4 bases and 2 bases, in that order; junction bases with no gene match: 2. CDR1 and CDR2 (germline): MNHEY, SVGAGI. The CDR3 consists of 14 residues. As DNA, the CDR3 is TGTGCCAGCAGTTTGGGGACAGGCAATCAGCCCCAGCATTTT. This gives the protein CASSLGTGNQPQHF.

This clonotype was observed many times. CDR3 sequence: CASSQDFAAPSYEQYF. Written as DNA, the CDR3 is TGTGCCAGCAGCCAAGATTTCGCGGCCCCCTCTTACGAGCAGTACTTC. J is TRBJ2-7 and V is TRBV3-1; D call uncertain. V dropped 0 bases and J dropped 4 bases, with 16 bases sitting between them. The germline gives CDR1 LGHDT, CDR2 YNNKEL (reference sequence). This CDR3 has 16 residues.

In its sample, this clonotype was seen many times. V is TRBV20-1 and J is TRBJ2-7; D is undetermined. Trimming stripped 4 bases from V and 3 bases from J, with 16 bases between. Germline V gene lookup returns CDR1 DFQATT and CDR2 SNEGSKA (reference sequence). The CDR3 has 14 residues. The CDR3 sequence is CSAISLGQYYEQYF. CDR3 sequence (DNA): TGCAGTGCTATTTCGCTGGGTCAGTACTACGAGCAGTACTTC.

To note about this clonotype: An end of the junction does not agree with germline; a read error may underlie this. The chain employs TRBV7-3 and TRBJ2-3, with D possibly TRBD2 on 5 matching bases. The length of the CDR3 is 13 residues. Germline CDR1 is SGHTA and CDR2 is FQGTGA. The CDR3 nucleotides are TGTGCCAGCAGCCGATCTAGCAAAGATACGCAGTATTTT. Translating gives CASSRSSKDTQYF.

There are many counts of this clonotype. This rearrangement joins TRBV28 to TRBJ2-7; possibly TRBD2 for D (5 bases). The CDR3 has 14 amino acids. CDR1 MDHEN and CDR2 SYDVKM come from the germline V gene. Trimming removed 7 bases from V and 6 bases from J, with 19 bases in between. In DNA form, the CDR3 reads TGTGCCAGCACCCTACTAGACCTGTCTGGCGAGCAGTACTTC. Protein product: CASTLLDLSGEQYF.

Details on this clonotype: Because the CDR3 is missing its conserved closing phenylalanine or tryptophan, this is likely a read error. This sequence joins TRBV29-1 and TRBJ1-4, with D maybe TRBD1 (6 bases). CDR3 length equals 14 residues. Germline CDR1 reads SQVTM; CDR2 reads ANQGSEA. The ends were cut back, 6 bases at V and 3 bases at J, with 14 bases in the middle. CDR3 DNA: TGCAGCGTGGGGGGCAGGGGCGCTAATGAAAAACTGTTTTCT. This sequence encodes CSVGGRGANEKLFS.

This clonotype was seen repeatedly, ten times or more. The chain combines TRBV20-1 with TRBJ2-5; a possible D gene is TRBD2 (5 bases). The CDR3 is 13 residues long. Trimming shortened V by 6 bases and J by 1 base, and 12 bases separated the two germline ends. Germline CDR1 DFQATT, CDR2 SNEGSKA (reference sequence). The CDR3 DNA reads TGCAGTGCCAGTAGCGTGGGCCAAGAGACCCAGTACTTC. It is translated as CSASSVGQETQYF.

This clonotype was seen at least ten times. Here the CDR3 reads CASSPFSPPLYF. In nucleotides, the CDR3 is TGTGCCAGCAGTCCATTTTCCCCCCCACTGTACTTC. This chain uses TRBV28 with TRBJ2-5; D ambiguous. Per germline, CDR1 MDHEN and CDR2 SYDVKM. CDR3 length equals 12 residues. Trimming cost V 5 bases and J 13 bases, with 17 bases left between them.

This clonotype came up many times. The chain's CDR3 is CAWRPTGSGYTF. DNA for the CDR3: TGTGCCTGGAGACCAACAGGGTCTGGCTACACCTTC. The V gene is TRBV30, the J gene TRBJ1-2; possibly TRBD1 for D (6 bases). CDR1 is GTSNPN, CDR2 SVGIG, per germline (reference sequence). This CDR3 contains 12 residues. V was clipped by 3 bases and J by 7 bases, with 12 bases between them.

A remark on this clonotype: Relative to the germline gene, one junction end is altered; a read error may explain this. The chain has TRBV9 and TRBJ1-6; D is ambiguous. Germline V gives CDR1 SGDLS, CDR2 YYNGEE. The CDR3 spans 13 residues. CDR3 protein: CASSVAGLSPLHF. CDR3 nucleotide sequence: TGCGCCAGCAGCGTAGCAGGTCTATCACCCCTCCACTTT.

The rearrangement uses TRBV7-9 and TRBJ1-1, with D tentatively TRBD1 (6 bases). V was trimmed by 5 bases and J by 11 bases, leaving 15 bases between them. In germline, CDR1 is SEHNR, CDR2 FQNEAQ (reference sequence). The CDR3 sequence is 12 residues long. The CDR3 protein is CASSRGGRLAFF. Written as DNA, the CDR3 is TGTGCCAGCAGCCGAGGGGGGAGACTGGCTTTCTTT.

In its sample, this clonotype was seen many times. This chain connects TRBV10-3 to TRBJ1-1; TRBD1 matches 8 bases. V dropped 11 bases and J dropped 5; count of bases not matched to a gene: 10. This CDR3 contains 13 residues. Germline V gives CDR1 ENHRY, CDR2 SYGVKD. This CDR3 is CASNTGGDTEAFF. DNA for the CDR3: TGTGCCTCTAATACAGGGGGAGATACTGAAGCTTTCTTT.